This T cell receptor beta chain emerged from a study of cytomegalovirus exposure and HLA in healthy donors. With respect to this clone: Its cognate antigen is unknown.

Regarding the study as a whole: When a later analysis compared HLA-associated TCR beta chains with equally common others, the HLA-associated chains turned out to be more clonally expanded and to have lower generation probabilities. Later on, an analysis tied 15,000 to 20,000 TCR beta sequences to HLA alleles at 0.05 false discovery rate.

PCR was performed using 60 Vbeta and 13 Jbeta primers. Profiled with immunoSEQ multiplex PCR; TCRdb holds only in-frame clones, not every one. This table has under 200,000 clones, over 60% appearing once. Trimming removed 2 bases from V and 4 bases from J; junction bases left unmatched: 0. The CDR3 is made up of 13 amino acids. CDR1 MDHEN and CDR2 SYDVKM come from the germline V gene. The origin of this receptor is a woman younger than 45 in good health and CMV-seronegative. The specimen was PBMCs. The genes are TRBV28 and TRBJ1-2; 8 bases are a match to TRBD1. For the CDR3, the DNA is TGTGCCAGCAGTTTACAGGGGGCCTATGGCTACACCTTC. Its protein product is CASSLQGAYGYTF.